This TCR beta chain is from a study of blood T cell repertoires in COVID-19. About the research overall: The United States, Italy and Spain provided the acute and convalescent COVID-19 samples. PBMCs, B-cell-depleted T cells, or T cells were the source of the cDNA or gDNA that made up the material.

Authors' analysis steps: Amplified reference gene primers provided the basis for estimating nucleated cell counts. Assay: immunoSEQ multiplex PCR; the TCRdb copy retains only in-frame clones and omits some. The DNA gave D and trimming, while V, J and clone size come from that table. This sample yields over 300,000 clones, of which about 89% are seen a single time; approximately 1.2% belongs to the top ten. V lost 1 base, J lost 5 bases, and 10 bases lay in between. The CDR3 is made up of 13 amino acids. Germline V gives CDR1 SGHRS, CDR2 YFSETQ. The rearrangement links TRBV5-1 to TRBJ2-7; tentatively, D is TRBD2 (5 bases). Sequencing was performed on peripheral blood. This clonotype was obtained from a man aged 35 to 55 with acute or convalescent COVID-19. CDR3 residues: CASSLPSKDEQYF. CDR3 coding DNA: TGCGCCAGCAGCTTGCCTAGCAAGGACGAGCAGTACTTC. Using reference TRBV5-1 and TRBJ2-7 for the parts outside the CDR3, the full variable domain is KAGVTQTPRYLIKTRGQQVTLSCSPISGHRSVSWYQQTPGQGLQFLFEYFSETQRNKGNFPGRFSGRQFSNSRSEMNVSTLELGDSALYLCASSLPSKDEQYFGPGTRLTVT.